A single sample is the source of the 3 T cell receptor beta chains below, sequenced in a study of radiotherapy plus CTLA-4 blockade in lung cancer. Sequenced by immunoSEQ multiplex PCR; TCRdb stores in-frame clones only, minus some. This table has fewer than 65,000 clones, just under 85% appearing once. The starting material was peripheral blood, obtained from a patient treated with radiotherapy plus ipilimumab. These receptors all stem from a human donor with non-small cell lung cancer whose response to radiotherapy plus ipilimumab could not be evaluated.

The genes are TRBV7-3 and TRBJ2-3, with 12 bases fitting TRBD2. Germline values: CDR1 SGHTA, CDR2 FQGTGA. V lost 0 bases to trimming and J lost 1 base; unmatched junction nucleotides: 2. The CDR3 is 17 residues long. The CDR3 DNA reads as TGTGCCAGCAGCTTAACGCTAGCGGGAGGGGGCACAGATACGCAGTATTTT. This codes for CASSLTLAGGGTDTQYF.

The rearrangement joins TRBV5-1 to TRBJ2-1, with 10 bases identical to TRBD2. V lost 4 bases and J lost 9; bases outside the gene matches: 7. CDR3 length equals 14 residues. CDR1 is SGHRS, CDR2 YFSETQ, per germline. Here the CDR3 DNA reads TGCGCCAGCAGCCCTGGGACTAGCGAAGGTGAGCAGTTCTTC. It is translated as CASSPGTSEGEQFF. Based on the CDR3 plus reference TRBV5-1 and TRBJ2-1, the full variable domain is KAGVTQTPRYLIKTRGQQVTLSCSPISGHRSVSWYQQTPGQGLQFLFEYFSETQRNKGNFPGRFSGRQFSNSRSEMNVSTLELGDSALYLCASSPGTSEGEQFFGPGTRLTVL.

This sequence joins TRBV11-3 and TRBJ1-1; 7 bases are shared with TRBD1. The CDR3 extends over 15 amino acids. The V segment lost 1 base and the J segment 6 bases; nucleotides outside the gene matches: 8. The V gene's germline CDR1 is SGHNT and CDR2 YENEEA. The DNA for the CDR3 is TGTGCCAGCAGCTTAGCCGTCGGACAGGCCGCTGAAGCTTTCTTT. As protein: CASSLAVGQAAEAFF.